This is a list of T cell receptor beta chains from one sample in a study of Ad26.COV2.S vaccination and SARS-CoV-2 variants. Clones were sequenced by immunoSEQ multiplex PCR, and TCRdb holds only the in-frame ones, with some missing. The data hold a few hundred thousand clones, with approximately 88% observed a single time. Material: peripheral blood, obtained in a trial of Ad26.COV2.S vaccine versus placebo. The receptors derive from a person between 18 and 65 years old who received the Ad26.COV2.S COVID-19 vaccine or a placebo. Both conserved end residues are part of each CDR3. The D gene is left open where the match is weak. Only part of the rows carry a size: once, few, many, or a class if the clone is expanded.

D	V	J	size	length	CDR3	DNA
.	TRBV19	TRBJ1-2	once	14	CASRPLTGNYGYTF	TGTGCCAGTAGGCCCCTCACAGGGAACTATGGCTACACCTTC
.	TRBV6-5	TRBJ1-3	.	14	CASRTPLSGNTIYF	TGTGCCAGCCGGACACCACTCTCTGGAAACACCATATATTTT
.	TRBV6-2/TRBV6-3	TRBJ1-5	.	14	CASSLGDLTQPQHF	TGTGCCAGCAGTCTCGGGGATTTGACTCAGCCCCAGCATTTT
TRBD1	TRBV11-2	TRBJ1-1	once	13	CASSLAGTGEAFF	TGTGCCAGCAGCTTAGCAGGGACAGGTGAAGCTTTCTTT
.	TRBV20-1	TRBJ2-1	.	11	CSAKPQVEQFF	TGCAGTGCTAAACCTCAGGTTGAGCAGTTCTTC
TRBD1	TRBV6-5	TRBJ1-6	.	14	CASSGTAYNSPLHF	TGTGCCAGCAGCGGGACAGCCTATAATTCACCCCTCCACTTT
TRBD1	TRBV29-1	TRBJ2-3	few	14	CSVRQGADTDTQYF	TGCAGCGTGAGACAGGGGGCAGACACAGATACGCAGTATTTT
.	TRBV7-9	TRBJ2-7	few	12	CASSASSYEQYF	TGTGCCAGCAGCGCCTCCTCCTACGAGCAGTACTTC
.	TRBV3-1/TRBV3-2	TRBJ2-2	.	14	CASSRDRETGELFF	TGTGCCAGCAGTCGCGACAGAGAGACCGGGGAGCTGTTTTTT
.	TRBV2	TRBJ1-5	.	16	CASSQRGSAGNQPQHF	TGTGCCAGCAGCCAAAGGGGTTCGGCAGGCAATCAGCCCCAGCATTTT
TRBD1	TRBV5-4	TRBJ2-5	.	15	CASSLAWTGSETQYF	TGTGCCAGCAGCTTGGCCTGGACAGGGTCGGAGACCCAGTACTTC
.	TRBV9	TRBJ2-6	.	14	CASSVGGGANVLTF	TGTGCCAGCAGCGTAGGGGGTGGGGCCAACGTCCTGACTTTC
.	TRBV5-4	TRBJ1-6	.	16	CASSLDPVIYNSPLHF	TGTGCCAGCAGCTTGGACCCGGTGATATATAATTCACCCCTCCACTTT
TRBD1	TRBV4-2	TRBJ1-2	.	14	CASSTGQGVDGYTF	TGTGCCAGCAGCACAGGACAGGGCGTGGATGGCTACACCTTC
.	TRBV19	TRBJ1-2	.	12	CASRTGGEGYTF	TGTGCCAGCCGCACCGGTGGGGAGGGCTACACCTTC
TRBD1	TRBV9	TRBJ2-7	.	15	CASSVRWDSSYEQYF	TGTGCCAGCAGCGTACGGTGGGACAGCTCCTACGAGCAGTACTTC
.	TRBV7-2	TRBJ1-6	.	18	CASSFPMGSGSYNSPLHF	TGTGCCAGCAGCTTCCCCATGGGCTCGGGCTCCTATAATTCACCCCTCCACTTT
TRBD1	TRBV12-3/TRBV12-4	TRBJ2-1	.	12	CASSQGQGEQFF	TGTGCCAGCAGTCAGGGACAGGGGGAGCAGTTCTTC
TRBD2	TRBV27	TRBJ2-3	.	15	CASSLTSGNTDTQYF	TGTGCCAGCAGCCTGACTAGCGGGAACACAGATACGCAGTATTTT
TRBD1	TRBV24-1	TRBJ1-5	.	12	CATSDEDRAQHF	TGTGCCACCAGTGATGAGGACAGGGCCCAGCATTTT
.	TRBV4-3	TRBJ2-3	.	13	CASSQVAQSRQYF	TGCGCCAGCAGCCAAGTAGCACAATCCCGGCAGTATTTT
.	TRBV7-2	TRBJ2-1	.	14	CASSLSGAQGEQFF	TGTGCCAGCAGCTTATCGGGGGCTCAGGGTGAGCAGTTCTTC
.	TRBV5-4	TRBJ2-7	.	13	CASSLDRGREEYF	TGTGCCAGCAGCTTGGACAGGGGAAGGGAGGAGTACTTC
.	TRBV12-3/TRBV12-4	TRBJ2-1	.	12	CASSFRLDEQFF	TGTGCCAGCAGTTTCAGGCTGGATGAGCAGTTCTTC
.	TRBV5-4	TRBJ2-7	.	14	CASSHSGGAYEQYF	TGTGCCAGCAGCCACTCCGGGGGAGCCTACGAGCAGTACTTC
TRBD2	TRBV6-2/TRBV6-3	TRBJ2-3	.	16	CASSSLKRGRRDTQYF	TGTGCCAGCAGTTCCCTCAAGCGGGGGAGACGGGATACGCAGTATTTT
.	TRBV27	TRBJ2-2	.	12	CASSFRDPGLVF	TGTGCCAGCAGTTTCCGGGACCCGGGGTTGGTTTTT